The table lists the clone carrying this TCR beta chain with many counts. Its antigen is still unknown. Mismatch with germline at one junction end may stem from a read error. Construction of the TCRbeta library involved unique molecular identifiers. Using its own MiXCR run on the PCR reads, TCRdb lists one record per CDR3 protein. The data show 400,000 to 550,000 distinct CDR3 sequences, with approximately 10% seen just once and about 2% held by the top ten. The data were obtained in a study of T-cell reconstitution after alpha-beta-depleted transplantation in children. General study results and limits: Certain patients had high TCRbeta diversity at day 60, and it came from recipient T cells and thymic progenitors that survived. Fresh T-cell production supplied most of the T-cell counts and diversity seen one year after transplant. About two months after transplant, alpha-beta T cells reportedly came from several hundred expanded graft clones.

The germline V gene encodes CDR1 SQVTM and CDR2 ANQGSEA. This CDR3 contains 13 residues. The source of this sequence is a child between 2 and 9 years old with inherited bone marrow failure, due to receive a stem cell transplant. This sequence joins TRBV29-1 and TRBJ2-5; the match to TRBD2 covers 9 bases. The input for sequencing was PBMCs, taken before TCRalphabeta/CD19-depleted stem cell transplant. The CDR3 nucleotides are TGCAGCGTGGAAGCGGGAGGAGGAGAGACCCAGTACTTC. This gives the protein CSVEAGGGETQYF.